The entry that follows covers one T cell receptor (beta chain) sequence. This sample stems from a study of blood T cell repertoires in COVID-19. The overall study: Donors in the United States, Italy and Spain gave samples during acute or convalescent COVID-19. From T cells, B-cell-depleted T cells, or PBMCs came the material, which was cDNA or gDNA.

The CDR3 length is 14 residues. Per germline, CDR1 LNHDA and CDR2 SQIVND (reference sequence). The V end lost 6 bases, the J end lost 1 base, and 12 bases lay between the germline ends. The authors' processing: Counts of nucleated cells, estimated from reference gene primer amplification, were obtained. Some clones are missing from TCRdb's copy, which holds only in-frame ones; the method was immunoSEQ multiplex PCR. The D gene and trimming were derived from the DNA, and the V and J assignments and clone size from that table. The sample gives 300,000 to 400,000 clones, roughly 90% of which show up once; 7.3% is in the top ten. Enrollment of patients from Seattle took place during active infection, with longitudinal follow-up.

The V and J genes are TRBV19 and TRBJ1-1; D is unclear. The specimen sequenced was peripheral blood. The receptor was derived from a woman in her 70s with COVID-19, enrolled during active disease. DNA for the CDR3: TGTGCCAGTAGGGTGAAACCGGGGAACACTGAAGCTTTCTTT. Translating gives CASRVKPGNTEAFF. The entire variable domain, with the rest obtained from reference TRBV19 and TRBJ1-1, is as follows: DGGITQSPKYLFRKEGQNVTLSCEQNLNHDAMYWYRQDPGQGLRLIYYSQIVNDFQKGDIAEGYSVSREKKESFPLTVTSAQKNPTAFYLCASRVKPGNTEAFFGQGTRLTVV.